This TCR beta chain is drawn from a study of OX40 agonist ivuxolimab in advanced cancers. Whole-study context: Those treated in dose escalation had hepatocellular carcinoma, melanoma, renal cell cancer or head and neck cancer. From roughly 20 to 85 years was the age range, with a mean of around 56 years, and over 70% were male. Two cutaneous melanoma patients and one hepatocellular carcinoma patient, three in all, had partial responses. Study-wide results and limits: Relatively little clonal expansion, among the lowest observed, appeared in partial responders at 0.1-3.0 mg/kg.

The repertoire was sequenced with immunoSEQ multiplex PCR; TCRdb's copy has only in-frame clones and lacks some. Here the sample spans roughly 100,000 clones, 70% to 90% being singletons. V dropped 0 bases and J dropped 6 bases, with 12 bases sitting between them. The germline V gene has CDR1 SGHRS and CDR2 YFSETQ. CDR3 length: 15 amino acids. In regard to this clone: As yet, its antigen is unknown.

The sample in question was CD4+ or CD8+ T cells sorted from blood, obtained in a trial of the OX40 agonist ivuxolimab. V is TRBV5-1 and J is TRBJ2-2, with D tentatively TRBD2 (7 bases). This TCR came from an adult with an advanced solid tumor such as melanoma, head and neck, liver or kidney cancer. The CDR3 sequence is CASSLVGGGAGELFF. The CDR3 bases are TGCGCCAGCAGCTTGGTCGGCGGGGGCGCCGGGGAGCTGTTTTTT.